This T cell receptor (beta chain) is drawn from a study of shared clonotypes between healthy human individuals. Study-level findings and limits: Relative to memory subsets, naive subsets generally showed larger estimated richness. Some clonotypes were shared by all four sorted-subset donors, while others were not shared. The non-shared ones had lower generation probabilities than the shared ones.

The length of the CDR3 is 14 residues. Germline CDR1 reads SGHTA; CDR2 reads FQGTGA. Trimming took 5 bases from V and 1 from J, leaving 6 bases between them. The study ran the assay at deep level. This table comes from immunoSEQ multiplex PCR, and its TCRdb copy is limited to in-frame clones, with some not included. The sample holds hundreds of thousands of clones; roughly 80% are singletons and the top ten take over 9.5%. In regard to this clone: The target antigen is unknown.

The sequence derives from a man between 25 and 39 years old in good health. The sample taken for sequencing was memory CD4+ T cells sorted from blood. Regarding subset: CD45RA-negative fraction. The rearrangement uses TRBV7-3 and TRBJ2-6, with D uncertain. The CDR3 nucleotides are TGTGCCAGCAGCCAGTCTTCTGGGGCCAACGTCCTGACTTTC. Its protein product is CASSQSSGANVLTF.